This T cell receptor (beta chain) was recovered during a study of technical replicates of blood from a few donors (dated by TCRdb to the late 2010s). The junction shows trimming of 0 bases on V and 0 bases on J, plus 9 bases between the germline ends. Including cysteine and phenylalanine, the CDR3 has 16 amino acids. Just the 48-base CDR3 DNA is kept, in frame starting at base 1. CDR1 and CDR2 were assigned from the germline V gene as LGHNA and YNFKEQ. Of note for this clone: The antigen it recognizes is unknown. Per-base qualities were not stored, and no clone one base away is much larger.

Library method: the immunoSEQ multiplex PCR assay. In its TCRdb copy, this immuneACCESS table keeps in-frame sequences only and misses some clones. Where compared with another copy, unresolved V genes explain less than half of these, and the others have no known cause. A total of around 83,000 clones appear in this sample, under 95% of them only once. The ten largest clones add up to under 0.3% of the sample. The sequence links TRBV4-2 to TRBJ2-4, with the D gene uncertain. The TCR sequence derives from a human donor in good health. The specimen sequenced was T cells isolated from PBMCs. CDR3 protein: CASSQDDISAKNIQYF. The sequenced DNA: TGTGCCAGCAGCCAAGACGACATTTCAGCCAAAAACATTCAGTACTTC.